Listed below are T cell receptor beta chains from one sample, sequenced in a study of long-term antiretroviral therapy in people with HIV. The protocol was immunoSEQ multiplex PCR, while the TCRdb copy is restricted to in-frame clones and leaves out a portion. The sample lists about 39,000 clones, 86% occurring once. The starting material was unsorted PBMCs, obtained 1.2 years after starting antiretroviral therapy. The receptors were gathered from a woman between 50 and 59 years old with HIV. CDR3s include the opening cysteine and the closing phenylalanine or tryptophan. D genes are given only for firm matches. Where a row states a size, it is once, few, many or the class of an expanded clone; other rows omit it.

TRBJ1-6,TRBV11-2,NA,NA,CASSLERVWALHF,TGTGCCAGCAGCTTGGAGCGGGTTTGGGCCCTCCACTTT
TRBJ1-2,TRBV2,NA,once,CASKGETGSPGGYTF,TGTGCCAGCAAGGGGGAAACCGGGAGCCCCGGCGGCTACACCTTC
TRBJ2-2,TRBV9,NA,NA,CATSTSPDGELFF,TGTGCCACGTCGACTAGTCCGGACGGGGAGCTGTTTTTT
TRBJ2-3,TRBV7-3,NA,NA,CASSLTSGSSTDTQYF,TGTGCCAGCAGCTTAACAAGCGGTAGCAGCACAGATACGCAGTATTTT
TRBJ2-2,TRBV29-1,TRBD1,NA,CSVETDRDSFSNTGELFF,TGCAGCGTTGAAACGGACAGGGATAGCTTCTCGAACACCGGGGAGCTGTTTTTT
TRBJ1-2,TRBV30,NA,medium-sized,CAWREPRRGNYGYTF,TGTGCCTGGAGAGAGCCGAGAAGAGGTAACTATGGCTACACCTTC
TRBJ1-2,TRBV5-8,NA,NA,CASSFAGTVGGGYTF,TGTGCCAGCAGCTTCGCCGGGACGGTCGGGGGGGGCTACACCTTC
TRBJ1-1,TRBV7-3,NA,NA,CASSLRAGTNTEAFF,TGTGCCAGCAGCTTAAGGGCAGGGACGAACACTGAAGCTTTCTTT
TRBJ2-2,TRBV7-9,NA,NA,CASSLGTGELFF,TGTGCCAGCAGCTTAGGGACCGGGGAGCTGTTTTTT
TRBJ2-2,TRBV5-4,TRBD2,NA,CASSFGASGDGELFF,TGTGCCAGCAGCTTCGGGGCTAGCGGGGACGGGGAGCTGTTTTTT
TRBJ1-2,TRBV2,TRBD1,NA,CASRDRDRGGYTF,TGTGCCAGCAGAGACCGGGACAGGGGGGGCTACACCTTC
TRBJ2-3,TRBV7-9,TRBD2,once,CASSYSGGVDTQYF,TGTGCCAGCAGCTATAGCGGGGGGGTGGATACGCAGTATTTT
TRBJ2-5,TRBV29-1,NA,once,CSAQGFRETQYF,TGCAGCGCCCAGGGGTTTCGGGAGACCCAGTACTTC
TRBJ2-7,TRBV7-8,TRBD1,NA,CASSFGTVNEQYF,TGTGCCAGCAGCTTCGGGACAGTGAACGAGCAGTACTTC
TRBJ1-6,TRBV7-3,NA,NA,CASSLSEGSPLHF,TGTGCCAGCAGCTTAAGCGAAGGATCACCCCTCCACTTT
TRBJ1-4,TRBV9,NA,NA,CASSVAGTNNEKLFF,TGTGCCAGCAGCGTAGCGGGTACGAATAATGAAAAACTGTTTTTT
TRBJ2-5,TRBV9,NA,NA,CASSSGWSRETQYF,TGTGCCAGCAGCTCGGGGTGGAGCAGAGAGACCCAGTACTTC
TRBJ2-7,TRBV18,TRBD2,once,CASSESGGGFYEQYF,TGTGCCAGCTCAGAGAGCGGGGGGGGCTTCTACGAGCAGTACTTC
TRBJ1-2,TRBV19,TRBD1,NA,CASSSRTGPNYGYTF,TGTGCCAGTAGTTCTCGGACAGGTCCAAACTATGGCTACACCTTC
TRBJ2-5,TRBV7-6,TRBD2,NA,CASTWGGQETQYF,TGTGCCAGCACTTGGGGGGGGCAAGAGACCCAGTACTTC
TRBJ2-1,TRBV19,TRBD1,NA,CASIRTGLNEQFF,TGTGCCAGTATCCGGACAGGGTTAAATGAGCAGTTCTTC
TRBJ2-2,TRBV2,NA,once,CASSLEGGGHTGELFF,TGTGCCAGCAGCCTAGAGGGGGGGGGCCACACCGGGGAGCTGTTTTTT
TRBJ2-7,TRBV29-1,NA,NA,CSASEYREQYF,TGCAGCGCCTCAGAATACCGCGAGCAGTACTTC
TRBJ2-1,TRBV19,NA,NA,CASSGLWVYNEQFF,TGTGCCAGTAGTGGTCTTTGGGTGTACAATGAGCAGTTCTTC
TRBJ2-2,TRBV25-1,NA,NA,CASSESPYYADTGELFF,TGTGCCAGCAGTGAATCACCATATTATGCGGACACCGGGGAGCTGTTTTTT
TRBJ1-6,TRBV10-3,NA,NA,CAISEDIRNSPLHF,TGTGCCATCAGTGAGGACATCAGGAATTCACCCCTCCACTTT
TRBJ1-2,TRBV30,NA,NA,CAWSAGGEVYGYTF,TGTGCCTGGAGTGCGGGGGGCGAAGTCTATGGCTACACCTTC
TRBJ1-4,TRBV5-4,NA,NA,CASSLDTGVFDEKLFF,TGTGCCAGCAGCTTGGATACGGGAGTCTTTGATGAAAAACTGTTTTTT
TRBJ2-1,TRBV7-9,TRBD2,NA,CASSLAYTGGRSYNEQFF,TGTGCCAGCAGCTTAGCATATACGGGGGGGCGATCCTACAATGAGCAGTTCTTC
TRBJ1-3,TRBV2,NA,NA,CASSKEGSGNTIYF,TGTGCCAGCAGTAAGGAGGGCTCTGGAAACACCATATATTTT
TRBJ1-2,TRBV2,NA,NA,CASSEPGVPNYGYTF,TGTGCCAGCAGTGAGCCAGGGGTACCTAACTATGGCTACACCTTC
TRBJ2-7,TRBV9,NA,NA,CASSAGGESYEQYF,TGTGCCAGCAGCGCTGGTGGGGAATCCTACGAGCAGTACTTC
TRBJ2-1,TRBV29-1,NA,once,CSVAGMVGLSYNEQFF,TGCAGCGTTGCCGGGATGGTGGGGCTAAGCTACAATGAGCAGTTCTTC
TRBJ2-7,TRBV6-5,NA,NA,CASSYRGPYEQYF,TGTGCCAGCAGTTACCGAGGACCCTACGAGCAGTACTTC
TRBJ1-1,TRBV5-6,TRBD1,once,CASSSDQGAWTEAFF,TGTGCCAGCAGCTCGGACCAGGGGGCTTGGACTGAAGCTTTCTTT